The clone carrying this TCR beta chain was seen a few times. The CDR3 spans 24 residues. The data were taken from a study of blood T cell repertoires in COVID-19. Repertoires were generated with immunoSEQ multiplex PCR, while TCRdb's copy carries only in-frame clones and drops some. The sample shows under 95,000 clones, 70% to 90% of them seen only once. Sequencing input: peripheral blood. This sequence was found in a woman of 80 years or more with acute or convalescent COVID-19. This chain connects TRBV21-1 to TRBJ1-3. TRBV21-1 constitutes a pseudogene. The CDR3 protein is CASSISDYLHRGGEVLSVGDTIYF. In nucleotides, the CDR3 is TGTGCCAGCAGCATATCCGACTACCTGCACCGGGGGGGGGAGGTTTTGAGTGTTGGAGACACCATATATTTT.